Sequencing of this T cell receptor beta chain was carried out in a study of shared clonotypes between healthy human individuals (dated by TCRdb to about 2020). For the study in its entirety: The cohort comprised a couple of women and a few men aged 18 to 49 years. For each donor, CD4 naive and CD4 memory were each given three plates, CD8 naive was given two plates, and CD8 memory was given one plate. Blood TCR repertoires of 5 or 6 healthy adults were deeply sequenced to estimate repertoire size and the extent of clonotype sharing between individuals. Libraries were prepared and TCR repertoires were sequenced by different laboratories using diverse techniques, in order to increase sequencing depth and limit assay-specific biases. Leukapheresis yielded between about 0.8 and 8.9 billion PBMCs per donor. Broader findings and caveats from the paper: Compared with non-shared clonotypes, the clonotypes found in all four sorted-subset donors had higher generation probabilities. Naive subsets generally had larger estimated clonotype richness than memory subsets did. Pairwise subsampling indicated that sequencing depth was expected to affect the degree of clonotype sharing among donors. Sampling was limited to blood, and TCR repertoires in tissue likely differ from TCR repertoires in blood. The genetic and exposure-history diversity represented was limited by the small number of donors. Across several donors, about 4.5% of naive CD4, approximately 3.6% of naive CD8, around 2.5% of memory CD4, and roughly 0.41% of memory CD8 clonotypes were shared. Even with the large sequencing depth, rarefaction of the sorted-subset datasets indicated that sequencing was incomplete.

The CDR3 measures 17 amino acids from cysteine to phenylalanine. Kept here is only the CDR3 DNA, which spans 51 bases and is read in frame from base 1. The germline V gene encodes CDR1 GTSNPN and CDR2 SVGIG (reference sequence). V trim: 0 bases; J trim: 5 bases; unmatched bases: 14. The donors were healthy, HIV-negative adults with no recently reported acute infections or vaccinations. All donors were Caucasian adults living in Nashville, Tennessee, USA. CD4+ T cells were enriched through magnetic negative selection, after which naive cells were positively selected on CD45RA and the remaining negative fraction served as the memory subset. Blood was collected by leukapheresis, and PBMCs were isolated by Ficoll-Histopaque density gradient centrifugation and then cryopreserved in liquid nitrogen vapor phase. Analytical flow cytometry was used to check the purity and quantity of every magnetically sorted T cell population. From each sorted fraction, genomic DNA was isolated and quantified by UV absorbance on a Nanodrop 2000c.

Concerning this clone: It lacks a known antigen. Base qualities are not at hand, and no much larger clone is one base apart.

TCR CDR3 regions were amplified from genomic DNA by multiplex PCR using the deep immunoSEQ assay. Genomic DNA extracted from each cell subset was distributed evenly over all wells of several immunoSEQ 96-well plates, and each plate served as one replicate. For sorted subsets, roughly 190 ng of genomic DNA, equivalent to some 30,000 T cell genomes, went into each replicate PCR. The purified libraries were quantified using a Qubit 3.0 fluorometer, sized with a Bioanalyzer 2100, and then quantified again using the KAPA Library Quantification kit. Each immunoSEQ 96-well plate was sequenced on its own single-read 150-cycle Illumina NextSeq 550 flow cell. In the paper's pipeline: The immunoSEQ output contained only junctional sequences without quality scores, so filtering could not match that applied to full-length reads. To assign V/J genes and CDR3, sequences were annotated using PyIR, a Python wrapper for IgBLAST v1.9, with IMGT germline references. Any read was removed if the V/J assignment was weak (E-value above 1e-6), the CDR3 was missing, or the read contained stop codons, out-of-frame junctions, or ambiguous translated residues. V3J clonotypes were defined by identical inferred V gene, J gene, and CDR3 amino acid sequence. The percentage overlap between two repertoires was calculated by dividing the number of shared unique clonotypes by the size of the smaller repertoire. Three approaches were used to assess repertoire richness: RTK rarefaction, the Chao1 estimator, and Recon v2.1 estimates of unobserved clonotypes. Generation probabilities for all TCRbeta clonotypes obtained by the gDNA method from several donors were computed using OLGA. This immuneACCESS table, as held by TCRdb, lists in-frame sequences with V and J called but not all clones. Of the missing ones, under half trace to an unresolved V gene in checked studies; the others have no known cause. V and J calls and clone size follow that table, whereas D and trimming were derived from the DNA. The sample table shows more than 1,200,000 clones, and less than 99% are seen once. Clones ranked in the top ten supply about 0.35% of the sample.

The chain links TRBV30 with TRBJ2-5, and 8 junction bases match TRBD2. The sequenced material came from naive CD4+ T cells sorted from blood. The cell subset or site label for this specimen denotes: CD45RA+ positively selected. This receptor was obtained from a man between 25 and 39 years old in good health. The DNA is TGTGCCTGGAGTGTAGGGGACCACCAATTAGCGGGGGAGACCCAGTACTTC. This sequence encodes CAWSVGDHQLAGETQYF.